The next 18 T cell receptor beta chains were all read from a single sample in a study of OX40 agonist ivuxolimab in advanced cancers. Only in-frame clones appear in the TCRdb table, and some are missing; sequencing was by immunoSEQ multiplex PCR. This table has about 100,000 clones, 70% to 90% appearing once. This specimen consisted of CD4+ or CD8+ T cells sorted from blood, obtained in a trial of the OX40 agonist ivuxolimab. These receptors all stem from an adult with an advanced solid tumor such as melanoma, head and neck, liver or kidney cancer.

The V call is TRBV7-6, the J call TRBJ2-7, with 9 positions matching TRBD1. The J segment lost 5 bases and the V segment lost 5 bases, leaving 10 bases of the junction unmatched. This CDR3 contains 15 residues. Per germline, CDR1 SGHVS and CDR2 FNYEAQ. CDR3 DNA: TGTGCCAGCAGCAACCTTTTGGGACAGGGTCACGAGCAGTACTTC. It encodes CASSNLLGQGHEQYF.

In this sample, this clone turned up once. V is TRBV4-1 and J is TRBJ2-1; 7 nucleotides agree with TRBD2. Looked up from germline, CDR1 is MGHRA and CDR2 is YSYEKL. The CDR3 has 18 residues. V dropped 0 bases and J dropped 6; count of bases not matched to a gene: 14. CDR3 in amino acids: CASSQDLFRGDPANEQFF. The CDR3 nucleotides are TGCGCCAGCAGCCAAGATCTTTTCCGGGGGGATCCTGCCAATGAGCAGTTCTTC.

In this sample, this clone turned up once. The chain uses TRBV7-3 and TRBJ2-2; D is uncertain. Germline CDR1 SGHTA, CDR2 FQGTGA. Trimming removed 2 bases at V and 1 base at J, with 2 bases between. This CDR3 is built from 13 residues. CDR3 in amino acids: CASSLGNTGELFF. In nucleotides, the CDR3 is TGTGCCAGCAGCTTAGGGAACACCGGGGAGCTGTTTTTT.

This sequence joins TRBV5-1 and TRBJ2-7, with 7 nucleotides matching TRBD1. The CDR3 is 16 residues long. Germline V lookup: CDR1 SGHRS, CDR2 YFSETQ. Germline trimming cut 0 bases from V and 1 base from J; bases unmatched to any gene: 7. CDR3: CASSLDRDSPSYEQYF. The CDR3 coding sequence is TGCGCCAGCAGCTTGGACAGGGACAGCCCGTCCTACGAGCAGTACTTC.

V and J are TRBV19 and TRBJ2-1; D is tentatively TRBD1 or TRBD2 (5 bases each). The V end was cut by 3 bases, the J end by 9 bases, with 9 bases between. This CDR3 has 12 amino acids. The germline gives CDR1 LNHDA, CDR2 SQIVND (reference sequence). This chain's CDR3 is CASSIGGGEQFF. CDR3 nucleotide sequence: TGTGCCAGTAGTATCGGTGGGGGTGAGCAGTTCTTC.

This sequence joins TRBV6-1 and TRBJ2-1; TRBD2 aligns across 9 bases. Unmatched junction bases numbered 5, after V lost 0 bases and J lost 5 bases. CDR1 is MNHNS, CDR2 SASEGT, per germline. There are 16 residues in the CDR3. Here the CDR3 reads CASSEALGLANNEQFF. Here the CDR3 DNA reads TGTGCCAGCAGTGAAGCGCTGGGACTAGCTAACAATGAGCAGTTCTTC.

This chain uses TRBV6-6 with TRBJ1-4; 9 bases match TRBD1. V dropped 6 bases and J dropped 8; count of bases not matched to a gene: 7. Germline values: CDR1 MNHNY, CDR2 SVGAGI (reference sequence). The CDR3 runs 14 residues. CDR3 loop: CASSHRDRAEKLFF. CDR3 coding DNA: TGTGCCAGCAGCCATAGGGACAGGGCAGAAAAACTGTTTTTT.

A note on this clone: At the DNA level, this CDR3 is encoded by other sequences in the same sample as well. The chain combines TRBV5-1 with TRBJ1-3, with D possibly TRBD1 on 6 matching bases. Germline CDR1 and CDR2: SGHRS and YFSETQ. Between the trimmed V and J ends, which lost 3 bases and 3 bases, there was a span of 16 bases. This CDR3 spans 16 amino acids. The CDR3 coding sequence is TGCGCCAGCAGCTCCAGGGGACCCCCTGATGGAAACACCATATATTTT. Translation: CASSSRGPPDGNTIYF.

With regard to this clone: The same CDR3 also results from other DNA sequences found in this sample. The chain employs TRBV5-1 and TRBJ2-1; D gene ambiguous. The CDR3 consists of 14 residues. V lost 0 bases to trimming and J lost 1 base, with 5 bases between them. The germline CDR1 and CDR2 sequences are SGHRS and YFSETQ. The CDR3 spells CASSLGDSYNEQFF. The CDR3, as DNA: TGCGCCAGCAGCTTGGGGGATTCCTACAATGAGCAGTTCTTC.

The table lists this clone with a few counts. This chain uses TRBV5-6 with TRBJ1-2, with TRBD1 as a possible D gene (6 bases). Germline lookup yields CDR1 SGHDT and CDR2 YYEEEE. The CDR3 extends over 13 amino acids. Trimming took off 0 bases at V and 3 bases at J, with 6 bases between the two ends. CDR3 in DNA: TGTGCCAGCAGCTTGGAGGGGGACTATGGCTACACCTTC. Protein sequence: CASSLEGDYGYTF.

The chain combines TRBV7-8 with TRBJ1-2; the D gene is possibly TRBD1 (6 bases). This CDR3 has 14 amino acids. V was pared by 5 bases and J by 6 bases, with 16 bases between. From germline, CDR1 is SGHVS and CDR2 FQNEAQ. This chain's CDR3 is CASSPTPGADGYTF. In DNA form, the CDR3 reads TGTGCCAGCAGCCCAACCCCAGGGGCCGATGGCTACACCTTC.

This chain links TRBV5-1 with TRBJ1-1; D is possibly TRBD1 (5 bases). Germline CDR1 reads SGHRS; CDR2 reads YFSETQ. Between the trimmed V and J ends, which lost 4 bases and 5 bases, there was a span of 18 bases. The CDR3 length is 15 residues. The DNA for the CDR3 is TGCGCCAGCAGCGGTTGGGAGAGGGGTAGAACTGAAGCTTTCTTT. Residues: CASSGWERGRTEAFF. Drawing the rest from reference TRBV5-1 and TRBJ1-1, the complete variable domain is KAGVTQTPRYLIKTRGQQVTLSCSPISGHRSVSWYQQTPGQGLQFLFEYFSETQRNKGNFPGRFSGRQFSNSRSEMNVSTLELGDSALYLCASSGWERGRTEAFFGQGTRLTVV.

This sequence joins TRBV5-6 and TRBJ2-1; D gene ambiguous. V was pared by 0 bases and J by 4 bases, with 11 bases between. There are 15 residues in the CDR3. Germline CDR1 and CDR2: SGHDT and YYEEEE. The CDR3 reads CASSLVSSVYNEQFF. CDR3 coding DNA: TGTGCCAGCAGCTTGGTATCGTCAGTTTACAATGAGCAGTTCTTC. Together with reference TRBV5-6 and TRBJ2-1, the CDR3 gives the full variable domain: DAGVTQSPTHLIKTRGQQVTLRCSPKSGHDTVSWYQQALGQGPQFIFQYYEEEERQRGNFPDRFSGHQFPNYSSELNVNALLLGDSALYLCASSLVSSVYNEQFFGPGTRLTVL.

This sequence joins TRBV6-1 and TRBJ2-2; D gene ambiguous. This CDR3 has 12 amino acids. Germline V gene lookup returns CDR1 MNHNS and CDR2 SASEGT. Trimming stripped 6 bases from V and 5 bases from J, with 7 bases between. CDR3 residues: CASSERTGELFF. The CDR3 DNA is TGTGCCAGCAGCGAAAGAACCGGGGAGCTGTTTTTT.

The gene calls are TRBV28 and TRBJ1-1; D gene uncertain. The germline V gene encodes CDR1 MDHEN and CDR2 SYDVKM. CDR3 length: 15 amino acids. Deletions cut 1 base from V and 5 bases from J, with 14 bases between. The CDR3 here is CASSLYRFRGTEAFF. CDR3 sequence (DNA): TGTGCCAGCAGTTTATATCGGTTCCGAGGGACTGAAGCTTTCTTT. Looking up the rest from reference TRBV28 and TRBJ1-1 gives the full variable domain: DVKVTQSSRYLVKRTGEKVFLECVQDMDHENMFWYRQDPGLGLRLIYFSYDVKMKEKGDIPEGYSVSREKKERFSLILESASTNQTSMYLCASSLYRFRGTEAFFGQGTRLTVV.

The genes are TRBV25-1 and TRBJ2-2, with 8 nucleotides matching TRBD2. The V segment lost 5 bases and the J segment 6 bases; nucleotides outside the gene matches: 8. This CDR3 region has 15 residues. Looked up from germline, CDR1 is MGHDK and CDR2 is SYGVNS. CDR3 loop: CASSFSGGVSGELFF. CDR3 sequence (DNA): TGTGCCAGCAGTTTTTCGGGAGGGGTTTCCGGGGAGCTGTTTTTT. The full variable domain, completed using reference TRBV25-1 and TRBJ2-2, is EADIYQTPRYLVIGTGKKITLECSQTMGHDKMYWYQQDPGMELHLIHYSYGVNSTEKGDLSSESTVSRIRTEHFPLTLESARPSHTSQYLCASSFSGGVSGELFFGEGSRLTVL.

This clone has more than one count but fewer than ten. CDR3 DNA sequence: TGTGCCAGCTCAGGTACGGGACAGAGAAGCTACGAGCAGTACTTC. This sequence encodes CASSGTGQRSYEQYF. V is TRBV18 and J is TRBJ2-7, with TRBD1 identical over 7 bases. The J segment lost 3 bases and the V segment lost 5 bases, leaving 10 bases of the junction unmatched. The CDR3 is made up of 15 amino acids. The V gene's germline CDR1 is KGHSH and CDR2 LQKENI.

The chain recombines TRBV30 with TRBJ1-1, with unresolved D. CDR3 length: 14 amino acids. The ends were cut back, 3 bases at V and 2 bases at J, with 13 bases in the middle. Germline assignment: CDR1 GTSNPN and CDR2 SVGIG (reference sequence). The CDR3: CAWSKLDFNTEAFF. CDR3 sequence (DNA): TGTGCCTGGAGCAAACTTGATTTCAACACTGAAGCTTTCTTT.